A single sample is the source of the 25 T cell receptor beta chains below, sequenced in a study of cytotoxic CD8 clonotypes in ibrutinib-treated CLL. Sequenced by immunoSEQ multiplex PCR; TCRdb stores in-frame clones only, minus some. The sample holds 30,000 or so clones, about three fifths seen once. Specimen: PBMCs, collected before ibrutinib treatment. Receptors originate from a human donor with chronic lymphocytic leukemia.

This chain joins TRBV5-1 and TRBJ2-6; no reliable D call. Trimming stripped 6 bases from V and 0 bases from J, with 10 bases between. This CDR3 comprises 15 residues. In germline, CDR1 is SGHRS, CDR2 YFSETQ. The chain's CDR3 is CASTWGSSGANVLTF. CDR3 bases: TGCGCCAGCACATGGGGTTCCTCTGGGGCCAACGTCCTGACTTTC.

This chain uses TRBV6-6 with TRBJ2-7; perhaps TRBD1 as D (5 bases). Germline V CDR1 and CDR2: MNHNY, SVGAGI (reference sequence). The CDR3 runs to 14 residues. The V gene lost 5 bases and the J gene lost 0 bases, with 11 bases spanning the gap. CDR3 nucleotides: TGTGCCAGCAGTGCCCCGACAGCCTCCTACGAGCAGTACTTC. Translation: CASSAPTASYEQYF.

The chain carries TRBV25-1 and TRBJ1-3; D is possibly TRBD1 (6 bases). The V end was cut by 4 bases, the J end by 7 bases, with 11 bases between. The CDR3 runs 13 residues. Germline CDR1 reads MGHDK; CDR2 reads SYGVNS. DNA of the CDR3: TGTGCCAGCAGTGTGGGGGCCGGGAACACCATATATTTT. It codes for CASSVGAGNTIYF.

J is TRBJ1-1 and V is TRBV28; 7 bases align to TRBD1. V gave up 7 bases and J gave up 7 bases; unmatched junction bases: 6. Germline V gives CDR1 MDHEN, CDR2 SYDVKM. This CDR3 has 12 residues. CDR3 loop: CASKPRDSEAFF. The CDR3 DNA sequence: TGTGCCAGCAAACCCCGGGACAGTGAAGCTTTCTTT.

V gene TRBV27 combines with J gene TRBJ2-7; TRBD1 agrees at 7 bases. The CDR3 contains 14 residues. Per the germline V gene, CDR1 is MNHEY and CDR2 is SMNVEV (reference sequence). Trimming at V came to 3 bases and at J to 8 bases, leaving 10 bases not matched to a gene. CDR3 sequence reads: CASSFGRGQVQQYF. Here the CDR3 DNA reads TGTGCCAGCAGTTTTGGAAGGGGGCAAGTTCAGCAGTACTTC.

The rearrangement links TRBV6-1 to TRBJ1-1; 8 bases agree with TRBD1. The germline CDR1 and CDR2 sequences are MNHNS and SASEGT. V lost 8 bases to trimming and J lost 6 bases; unmatched junction nucleotides: 11. The CDR3 has 14 residues. The CDR3 DNA sequence: TGTGCCAGCGTAGAGGCGGGACAGGTATCTGAAGCTTTCTTT. Residues: CASVEAGQVSEAFF.

The CDR3 loop is CASSLIAGGQETQYF. The CDR3 DNA reads TGTGCCAGCAGCCTTATAGCGGGAGGGCAGGAGACCCAGTACTTC. The chain recombines TRBV7-9 with TRBJ2-5, with 11 bases matching TRBD2. Germline V gene sequence: CDR1 SEHNR, CDR2 FQNEAQ (reference sequence). V dropped 5 bases and J dropped 5; count of bases not matched to a gene: 7. This CDR3 is 15 amino acids long.

The chain combines TRBV19 with TRBJ2-1, with TRBD2 matching 12 bases. The germline CDR1 and CDR2 sequences are LNHDA and SQIVND (reference sequence). The CDR3 length is 16 residues. Trimming cost V 3 bases and J 5 bases; bases outside gene matches: 5. DNA of the CDR3: TGTGCCAGTAGTATGGCTAGCGGGAGGGGCAACAATGAGCAGTTCTTC. Its translation: CASSMASGRGNNEQFF.

The chain has TRBV7-8 and TRBJ2-1; no clear D. The CDR3 loop spans 13 amino acids. Trimming stripped 2 bases from V and 5 bases from J, with 7 bases between. Germline CDR1 reads SGHVS; CDR2 reads FQNEAQ. The CDR3 DNA sequence: TGTGCCAGCAGCTTAATAAGAAACAATGAGCAGTTCTTC. Its protein product is CASSLIRNNEQFF. Looking up the rest from reference TRBV7-8 and TRBJ2-1 gives the full variable domain: GAGVSQSPRYKVAKRGQDVALRCDPISGHVSLFWYQQALGQGPEFLTYFQNEAQLDKSGLPSDRFFAERPEGSVSTLKIQRTQQEDSAVYLCASSLIRNNEQFFGPGTRLTVL.

This clone was counted between two and nine times. This chain connects TRBV6-1 to TRBJ1-5, with D unresolved. V lost 3 bases, J lost 4 bases, and 7 bases lay in between. The germline V gene encodes CDR1 MNHNS and CDR2 SASEGT. The length of the CDR3 is 13 residues. In DNA, the CDR3 is TGTGCCAGCAGTGATCAGCCAAATCAGCCCCAGCATTTT. This gives the protein CASSDQPNQPQHF.

This chain links TRBV2 with TRBJ1-5, with D possibly matching TRBD1 (5 bases). CDR1 and CDR2 (germline): SNHLY, FYNNEI. The CDR3 runs to 15 residues. Trimming took 4 bases from V and 0 from J, leaving 10 bases between them. The CDR3 DNA follows: TGTGCCAGCAGTGGGACATACAATAGCAATCAGCCCCAGCATTTT. It yields the protein CASSGTYNSNQPQHF.

The chain recombines TRBV19 with TRBJ2-2; no firm D call. Germline V gene sequence: CDR1 LNHDA, CDR2 SQIVND (reference sequence). The CDR3 loop spans 14 amino acids. V gave up 6 bases and J gave up 0 bases, with 8 bases separating them. CDR3 sequence: CASRVYSNTGELFF. In DNA, the CDR3 is TGTGCCAGTAGAGTCTACTCGAACACCGGGGAGCTGTTTTTT.

This clone occurred a few times. This chain connects TRBV7-2 to TRBJ1-5; unclear D gene. The CDR3 has 13 residues. Trimming cost V 4 bases and J 4 bases, with 8 bases left between them. Germline CDR1 is SGHTA and CDR2 is FQGNSA. CDR3 loop: CASSSWVNQPQHF. The CDR3 coding sequence is TGTGCCAGCAGCTCCTGGGTTAATCAGCCCCAGCATTTT.

The J gene is TRBJ2-5, the V gene TRBV12-5, with 7 bases that match TRBD2. In germline, CDR1 is LGHNT, CDR2 FRNRAP. Trimming took 7 bases from V and 4 from J; bases not matched to a gene: 9. The CDR3 contains 14 residues. The CDR3 here is CASALGREGETQYF. In DNA, the CDR3 is TGTGCTAGTGCCCTTGGTAGGGAGGGAGAGACCCAGTACTTC.

This chain links TRBV27 with TRBJ2-1, with unresolved D. CDR3 length: 15 amino acids. V was pared by 8 bases and J by 0 bases, with 14 bases between. Germline values: CDR1 MNHEY, CDR2 SMNVEV (reference sequence). The CDR3 DNA is TGTGCCAGCCAAAACCGCCTCCTCTCCTACAATGAGCAGTTCTTC. Its translation: CASQNRLLSYNEQFF.

The chain is built from TRBV9 and TRBJ2-1; the D call may be TRBD1 or TRBD2 (5 bases each). V gave up 4 bases and J gave up 5 bases, with 22 bases separating them. CDR1 is SGDLS and CDR2 is YYNGEE in the germline V gene. This CDR3 is built from 17 residues. In DNA form, the CDR3 reads TGTGCCAGCAGCCTGAGGGACGGTCAGGTGGAAAACAATGAGCAGTTCTTC. Translating it yields CASSLRDGQVENNEQFF.

This clone was seen a handful of times. This chain links TRBV13 with TRBJ2-5; D is undetermined. This CDR3 comprises 14 residues. Trimming removed 7 bases at V and 4 bases at J, with 16 bases between. Germline V CDR1 and CDR2: PRHDT, FYEKMQ (reference sequence). CDR3 DNA: TGTGCCAGCACCATATTGGGGTCCGGAGAGACCCAGTACTTC. Translating gives CASTILGSGETQYF.

The gene calls are TRBV27 and TRBJ1-2, with D maybe TRBD1 (5 bases). Trimming cost V 2 bases and J 4 bases, with 11 bases left between them. Germline V lookup: CDR1 MNHEY, CDR2 SMNVEV (reference sequence). CDR3 size: 14 residues. CDR3 loop: CASSLAGSGYGYTF. CDR3 DNA sequence: TGTGCCAGCAGTTTAGCAGGGTCGGGCTATGGCTACACCTTC.

This chain joins TRBV5-4 and TRBJ2-4; 8 bases are a match to TRBD2. Germline CDR1 and CDR2: SGHNT and YYREEE (reference sequence). V gave up 10 bases and J gave up 8 bases; unmatched junction bases: 11. This CDR3 spans 13 amino acids. As DNA, the CDR3 is TGTGCCGCCAGCCGGGGGGGGTTTGACATTCAGTACTTC. This encodes CAASRGGFDIQYF.

The sample holds a few counts of this clone. CDR3 sequence: CASRAYRIDEQFF. The DNA of the CDR3 is TGTGCCAGCAGGGCCTACCGCATCGATGAGCAGTTCTTC. The chain carries TRBV6-1 and TRBJ2-1; D ambiguous. Trimming pared 6 bases from V and 8 bases from J, leaving 14 bases between. The CDR3 covers 13 residues. Germline CDR1 is MNHNS and CDR2 is SASEGT.

The chain recombines TRBV27 with TRBJ2-3; either TRBD1 or TRBD2 may fit D (5 bases each). V dropped 6 bases and J dropped 2 bases, with 12 bases sitting between them. Germline-derived CDR1 and CDR2 are MNHEY and SMNVEV (reference sequence). The CDR3 has 14 amino acids. CDR3 region: CASRRGQYTDTQYF. Here the CDR3 DNA reads TGTGCCAGCAGGAGGGGTCAATACACAGATACGCAGTATTTT.

The rearrangement links TRBV21-1 to TRBJ2-7; the D call in the table, TRBD2, was not verified against the DNA. TRBV21-1 is reported as a pseudogene. The length of the CDR3 is 16 residues. Here the CDR3 DNA reads TGTGCCAGCAGCTGCTACCGGCGGGAAAGTTTCTCCGAGCAGTACTTC. This codes for CASSCYRRESFSEQYF.

The gene calls are TRBV27 and TRBJ1-6; 8 nucleotides agree with TRBD1. V gave up 4 bases and J gave up 3 bases; unmatched junction bases: 5. Per germline, CDR1 MNHEY and CDR2 SMNVEV (reference sequence). CDR3 length equals 16 residues. The CDR3 loop is CASSSRTGFYNSPLHF. In nucleotides, the CDR3 is TGTGCCAGCAGTTCCAGGACAGGGTTCTATAATTCACCCCTCCACTTT.

The rearrangement uses TRBV5-1 and TRBJ1-2; a weak D match, TRBD1 (5 bases). The germline CDR1 and CDR2 sequences are SGHRS and YFSETQ. This CDR3 comprises 19 residues. Trimming took 0 bases from V and 6 from J, leaving 27 bases between them. The CDR3 region has the DNA TGCGCCAGCAGCTTGGACCCGGGACCAGCGTCCGATCGACAAAATGGCTACACCTTC. Its protein product is CASSLDPGPASDRQNGYTF.

The chain carries TRBV6-4 and TRBJ2-1; 10 positions match TRBD2. The J segment lost 8 bases and the V segment lost 4 bases, leaving 5 bases of the junction unmatched. Germline V gene data show CDR1 as MRHNA and CDR2 as SNTAGT. CDR3 length equals 14 residues. The CDR3 DNA is TGTGCCAGCAGTGGGGTAGCGGGAGGCCATGAGCAGTTCTTC. It yields the protein CASSGVAGGHEQFF.